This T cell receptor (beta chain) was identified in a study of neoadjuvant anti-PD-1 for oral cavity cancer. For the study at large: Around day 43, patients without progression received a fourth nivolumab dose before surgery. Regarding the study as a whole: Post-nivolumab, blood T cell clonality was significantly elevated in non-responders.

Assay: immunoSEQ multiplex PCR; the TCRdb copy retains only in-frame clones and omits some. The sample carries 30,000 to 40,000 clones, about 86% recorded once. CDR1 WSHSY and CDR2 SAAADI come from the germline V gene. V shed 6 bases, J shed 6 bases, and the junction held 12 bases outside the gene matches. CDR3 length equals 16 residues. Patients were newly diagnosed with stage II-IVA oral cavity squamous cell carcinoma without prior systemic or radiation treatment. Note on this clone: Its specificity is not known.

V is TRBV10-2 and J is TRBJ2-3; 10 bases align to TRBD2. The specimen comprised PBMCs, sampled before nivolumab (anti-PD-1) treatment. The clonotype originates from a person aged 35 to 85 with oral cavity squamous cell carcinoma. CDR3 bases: TGCGCCAGCAGCCACCCCCAGCGGGGGGGGGTGGATACGCAGTATTTT. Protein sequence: CASSHPQRGGVDTQYF.